The 25 T cell receptor beta chains given below trace back to one sample, sequenced in a study of blood T cell repertoires in COVID-19. The table came from immunoSEQ multiplex PCR; TCRdb's copy has only in-frame clones and leaves some out. The data show 240,000 or so clones, about 86% seen once. The sample was PBMCs or T cells enriched from blood (not recorded which). The source of these receptors is a woman in her thirties or forties with acute COVID-19.

This chain uses TRBV21-1 with TRBJ2-2; the table gives TRBD1 as D, unverified against the DNA. TRBV21-1 counts as a pseudogene. This CDR3 spans 19 amino acids. CDR3 coding DNA: TGTGCCAGCAGCTTCCCCCCACAGGGCCCCATAATTGACACCGGGGAGCTGTTTTTT. Protein sequence: CASSFPPQGPIIDTGELFF.

This chain links TRBV11-3 with TRBJ2-3, with a possible D match to TRBD2 (5 bases). Germline lookup yields CDR1 SGHNT and CDR2 YENEEA. This CDR3 has 13 amino acids. Trimming removed 0 bases at V and 6 bases at J, with 7 bases between. This CDR3 reads CASSLDRRDTQYF. For the CDR3, the DNA is TGTGCCAGCAGCTTAGACCGGAGGGATACGCAGTATTTT.

V gene TRBV2 combines with J gene TRBJ1-5; no clear D gene. The CDR3 totals 13 residues. The V end was cut by 3 bases, the J end by 3 bases, with 6 bases between. Germline CDR1 and CDR2: SNHLY and FYNNEI. DNA for the CDR3: TGTGCCAGCAGTGAGAGTATCAATCAGCCCCAGCATTTT. Translated, it gives CASSESINQPQHF.

The chain carries TRBV5-1 and TRBJ2-5; 14 bases align to TRBD2. The trim removed 6 bases at V and 5 bases at J, leaving 3 bases unmatched. The germline gives CDR1 SGHRS, CDR2 YFSETQ. The CDR3 extends over 14 amino acids. This CDR3 reads CASKGLAGVETQYF. The CDR3 DNA follows: TGCGCCAGCAAGGGACTAGCGGGAGTGGAGACCCAGTACTTC.

The chain joins TRBV7-9 to TRBJ1-6; D call uncertain. Germline values: CDR1 SEHNR, CDR2 FQNEAQ (reference sequence). Trimming took off 5 bases at V and 2 bases at J, with 4 bases between the two ends. The length of the CDR3 is 13 residues. CDR3 bases: TGTGCCAGCAGCGTAACCTATAATTCACCCCTCCACTTT. Residues: CASSVTYNSPLHF.

About this clone: One junction end disagrees with the germline gene, perhaps due to a read error. The gene calls are TRBV6-5 and TRBJ1-2; 10 nucleotides line up with TRBD1. CDR1 is MNHEY and CDR2 is SVGAGI in the germline V gene. The CDR3 is 13 amino acids. The CDR3 reads CASSPGQGYVYTF. DNA of the CDR3: TGTGCCAGCAGCCCGGGACAGGGGTATGTCTACACCTTC.

The J gene is TRBJ2-2, the V gene TRBV5-1, with D possibly being TRBD2 (6 bases). The CDR3 is 17 amino acids. CDR1 and CDR2 (germline): SGHRS, YFSETQ. V was shortened by 4 bases and J by 4 bases, with 20 bases between the two germline ends. CDR3 protein: CASSPYPDGGRTGELFF. The CDR3 bases are TGCGCCAGCAGCCCCTACCCCGACGGGGGTCGCACCGGGGAGCTGTTTTTT.

This clone was counted only a few times. V and J are TRBV30 and TRBJ1-6; a weak D match, TRBD1 (5 bases). V was pared by 2 bases and J by 10 bases, with 9 bases between. Per germline, CDR1 GTSNPN and CDR2 SVGIG (reference sequence). This CDR3 is built from 12 residues. The chain's CDR3 is CAWSPQVSPLHF. As DNA, the CDR3 is TGTGCCTGGAGTCCACAGGTGTCACCCCTCCACTTT.

CDR3 residues: CASRAQGNEQYF. The CDR3 coding sequence is TGTGCCAGCAGGGCGCAGGGAAACGAGCAGTACTTC. The chain couples TRBV6-5 to TRBJ2-7; possibly TRBD1 for D (5 bases). V was clipped by 6 bases and J by 5 bases, with 11 bases between them. This CDR3 is 12 amino acids long. CDR1 is MNHEY and CDR2 is SVGAGI in the germline V gene.

The CDR3 is CSVGQGFGYTF. In nucleotides, the CDR3 is TGCAGCGTGGGACAGGGATTTGGCTACACCTTC. The J gene is TRBJ1-2, the V gene TRBV29-1; 9 nucleotides align to TRBD1. The trim removed 6 bases at V and 7 bases at J, leaving 3 bases unmatched. The CDR3 is 11 residues long. CDR1 is SQVTM, CDR2 ANQGSEA, per germline.

This chain uses TRBV13 with TRBJ2-7; the D is unclear. The CDR3 contains 15 residues. CDR1 is PRHDT and CDR2 is FYEKMQ in the germline V gene (reference sequence). The ends were cut back, 0 bases at V and 2 bases at J, with 11 bases in the middle. The CDR3 sequence: CASSLGARHPYEQYF. The CDR3 DNA is TGTGCCAGCAGCTTAGGAGCGCGTCACCCCTACGAGCAGTACTTC. Full variable domain (outside the CDR3, taken from reference TRBV13 and TRBJ2-7): AAGVIQSPRHLIKEKRETATLKCYPIPRHDTVYWYQQGPGQDPQFLISFYEKMQSDKGSIPDRFSAQQFSDYHSELNMSSLELGDSALYFCASSLGARHPYEQYFGPGTRLTVT.

This clone was seen only a few times. The rearrangement joins TRBV5-4 to TRBJ2-2; 7 bases fit TRBD2. CDR1 is SGHNT, CDR2 YYREEE, per germline (reference sequence). The length of the CDR3 is 15 residues. The V gene end was trimmed by 0 bases and the J gene end by 5 bases; junction bases not matched to a gene: 4. CDR3 amino acids: CASSLVRGGTGELFF. The CDR3 DNA sequence: TGTGCCAGCAGCTTGGTTCGGGGAGGGACCGGGGAGCTGTTTTTT.

The V call is TRBV3-1 (or the pseudogene TRBV3-2), the J call TRBJ1-5; D is uncertain. This CDR3 has 12 amino acids. Germline assignment: CDR1 LGHDT and CDR2 YNNKEL (reference sequence). Trimming removed 1 base from V and 11 bases from J, with 9 bases in between. For the CDR3, the DNA is TGTGCCAGCAGCCAAGGAGCGGGGTCCCAGCATTTT. Its protein product is CASSQGAGSQHF.

The gene calls are TRBV11-3 and TRBJ2-1; the D gene is possibly TRBD1 (8 bases). Trimming took 5 bases from V and 4 from J, leaving 18 bases between them. This CDR3 has 16 amino acids. Germline CDR1 is SGHNT and CDR2 is YENEEA. CDR3 coding DNA: TGTGCCAGCAGCCCCGGGAGGACAGGGAGGTACAATGAGCAGTTCTTC. Its translation: CASSPGRTGRYNEQFF.

The chain carries TRBV5-8 and TRBJ2-1; perhaps TRBD2 as D (5 bases). Germline assignment: CDR1 SGHTS and CDR2 YDEGEE. V lost 8 bases and J 5 bases, leaving 20 bases between the germline ends. The CDR3 sequence is 15 residues long. DNA of the CDR3: TGTGCCAGTGTCGGTTGGGGAGAGTCCAACAATGAGCAGTTCTTC. It encodes CASVGWGESNNEQFF. The full variable domain, rest sourced from reference TRBV5-8 and TRBJ2-1, is EAGVTQSPTHLIKTRGQQATLRCSPISGHTSVYWYQQALGLGLQFLLWYDEGEERNRGNFPPRFSGRQFPNYSSELNVNALELEDSALYLCASVGWGESNNEQFFGPGTRLTVL.

V gene TRBV10-1 combines with J gene TRBJ2-5; 8 bases agree with TRBD1. The J segment lost 5 bases and the V segment lost 2 bases, leaving 4 bases of the junction unmatched. Germline CDR1 reads WNHNN; CDR2 reads SYGVQD (reference sequence). The CDR3 runs 14 residues. The CDR3 region is CASSETAGGETQYF. Written as DNA, the CDR3 is TGCGCCAGCAGTGAGACGGCAGGGGGCGAGACCCAGTACTTC.

This clone showed up just once. This chain uses TRBV10-1 with TRBJ2-1; 8 bases map to TRBD2. Trimming at V came to 2 bases and at J to 8 bases, leaving 2 bases not matched to a gene. In germline, CDR1 is WNHNN, CDR2 SYGVQD (reference sequence). The CDR3 is 13 amino acids. The CDR3 spells CASSETGRDEQFF. The DNA of the CDR3 is TGCGCCAGCAGTGAGACCGGGAGGGATGAGCAGTTCTTC.

The CDR3 DNA reads TGTGCCAGCAGTCCTCAGGGCGAATGGCAGCCCCAGCATTTT. Translation gives CASSPQGEWQPQHF. The chain links TRBV6-5 to TRBJ1-5, with a possible D match to TRBD1 (5 bases). Germline V lookup: CDR1 MNHEY, CDR2 SVGAGI. The CDR3 runs 14 residues. The V end lost 5 bases, the J end lost 7 bases, and 15 bases lay between the germline ends.

This chain uses TRBV7-9 with TRBJ1-2; D is undetermined. The germline CDR1 and CDR2 sequences are SEHNR and FQNEAQ (reference sequence). This CDR3 contains 14 residues. Trimming took 4 bases from V and 5 from J, leaving 14 bases between them. The CDR3: CASSSASGGYGYTF. CDR3 nucleotides: TGTGCCAGCAGCTCCGCATCCGGCGGTTATGGCTACACCTTC.

The genes are TRBV7-6 and TRBJ2-1, with 7 bases aligning to TRBD2. The CDR3 runs 15 residues. Germline-derived CDR1 and CDR2 are SGHVS and FNYEAQ. J was trimmed by 5 bases and V by 2 bases; bases with no gene match: 6. CDR3 residues: CASSLWLAENNEQFF. In nucleotides, the CDR3 is TGTGCCAGCAGCTTATGGCTAGCGGAAAACAATGAGCAGTTCTTC.

V is TRBV9 and J is TRBJ2-7; 8 nucleotides align to TRBD1. There are 14 residues in the CDR3. The germline V gene encodes CDR1 SGDLS and CDR2 YYNGEE. The J segment lost 4 bases and the V segment lost 3 bases, leaving 6 bases of the junction unmatched. As DNA, the CDR3 is TGTGCCAGCAGCGCGGGACAGGACTTTTACGAGCAGTACTTC. As protein: CASSAGQDFYEQYF.

V is TRBV7-3 and J is TRBJ2-2, with D uncertain. This CDR3 has 14 residues. Deletions cut 2 bases from V and 2 bases from J, with 6 bases between. Germline CDR1 reads SGHTA; CDR2 reads FQGTGA. This chain's CDR3 is CASSLAENTGELFF. The CDR3 DNA reads as TGTGCCAGCAGCTTAGCGGAAAACACCGGGGAGCTGTTTTTT.

The J gene is TRBJ2-1, the V gene TRBV19; tentative D call: TRBD2 (6 bases). CDR3 length: 12 amino acids. Germline V gives CDR1 LNHDA, CDR2 SQIVND (reference sequence). V was trimmed by 5 bases and J by 10 bases, leaving 12 bases between them. CDR3 region: CASSVGLREQFF. CDR3 sequence (DNA): TGTGCCAGTAGTGTGGGACTCCGGGAGCAGTTCTTC.

This clone is a singleton in its sample. V is TRBV6-1 and J is TRBJ2-1; a possible D gene is TRBD2 (5 bases). The CDR3 is made up of 14 amino acids. Germline assignment: CDR1 MNHNS and CDR2 SASEGT. Between the trimmed V and J ends, which lost 1 base and 4 bases, there was a span of 8 bases. In DNA, the CDR3 is TGTGCCAGCAGTGAAGGAGGGTTATACAATGAGCAGTTCTTC. Protein product: CASSEGGLYNEQFF.

The rearrangement links TRBV9 to TRBJ1-2; no definite D call. Germline CDR1 reads SGDLS; CDR2 reads YYNGEE. The ends were cut back, 4 bases at V and 2 bases at J, with 9 bases in the middle. The CDR3 spans 13 residues. The CDR3 loop is CASSPTENYGYTF. CDR3 coding DNA: TGTGCCAGCAGCCCAACAGAGAACTATGGCTACACCTTC.